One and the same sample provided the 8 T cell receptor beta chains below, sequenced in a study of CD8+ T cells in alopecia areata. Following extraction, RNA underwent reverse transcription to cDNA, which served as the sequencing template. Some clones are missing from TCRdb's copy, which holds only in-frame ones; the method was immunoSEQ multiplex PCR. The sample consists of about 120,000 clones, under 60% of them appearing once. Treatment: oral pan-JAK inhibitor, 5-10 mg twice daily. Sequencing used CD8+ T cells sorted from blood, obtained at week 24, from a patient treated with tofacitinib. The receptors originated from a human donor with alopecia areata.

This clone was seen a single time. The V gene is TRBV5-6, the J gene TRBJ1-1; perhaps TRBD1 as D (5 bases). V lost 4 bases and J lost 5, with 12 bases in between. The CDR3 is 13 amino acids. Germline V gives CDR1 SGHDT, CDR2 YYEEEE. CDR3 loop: CASSGARRTEAFF. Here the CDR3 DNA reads TGTGCCAGCAGCGGGGCCCGACGGACTGAAGCTTTCTTT.

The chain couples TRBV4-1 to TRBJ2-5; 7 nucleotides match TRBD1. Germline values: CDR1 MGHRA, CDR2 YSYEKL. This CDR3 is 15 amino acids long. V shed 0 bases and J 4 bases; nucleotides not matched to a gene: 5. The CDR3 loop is CASSQDGDSGETQYF. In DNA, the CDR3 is TGCGCCAGCAGCCAAGATGGGGACAGTGGAGAGACCCAGTACTTC.

The CDR3 nucleotides read TGTGCCAGCAGCCCCCGGAAGAATGAGCAGTTCTTC. Translating gives CASSPRKNEQFF. The chain links TRBV13 to TRBJ2-1; D ambiguous. The germline gives CDR1 PRHDT, CDR2 FYEKMQ (reference sequence). The ends were cut back, 5 bases at V and 7 bases at J, with 9 bases in the middle. The CDR3 has 12 residues.

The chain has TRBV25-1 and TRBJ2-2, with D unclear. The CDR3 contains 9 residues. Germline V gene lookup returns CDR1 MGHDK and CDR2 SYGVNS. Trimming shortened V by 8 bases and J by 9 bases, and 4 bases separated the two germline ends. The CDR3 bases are TGTGCCAGCCCCAGGGAGCTGTTTTTT. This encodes CASPRELFF.

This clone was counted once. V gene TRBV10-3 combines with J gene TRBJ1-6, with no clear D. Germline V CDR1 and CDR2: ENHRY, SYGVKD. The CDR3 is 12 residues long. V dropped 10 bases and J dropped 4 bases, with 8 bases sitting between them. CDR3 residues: CASRQYNSPLHF. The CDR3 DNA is TGTGCCAGCAGACAATATAATTCACCCCTCCACTTT.

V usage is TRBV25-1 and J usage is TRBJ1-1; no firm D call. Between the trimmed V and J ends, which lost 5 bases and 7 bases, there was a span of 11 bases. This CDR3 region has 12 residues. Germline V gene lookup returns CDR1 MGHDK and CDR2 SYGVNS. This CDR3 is CASSFTDDEAFF. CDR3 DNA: TGTGCCAGCAGTTTTACAGACGATGAAGCTTTCTTT.

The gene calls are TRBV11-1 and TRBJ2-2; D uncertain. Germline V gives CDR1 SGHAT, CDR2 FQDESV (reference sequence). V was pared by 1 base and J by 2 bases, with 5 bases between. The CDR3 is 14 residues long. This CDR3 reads CASSLDRNTGELFF. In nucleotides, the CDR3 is TGTGCCAGCAGCTTAGATCGCAACACCGGGGAGCTGTTTTTT. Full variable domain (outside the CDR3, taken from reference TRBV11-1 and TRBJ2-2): EAEVAQSPRYKITEKSQAVAFWCDPISGHATLYWYRQILGQGPELLVQFQDESVVDDSQLPKDRFSAERLKGVDSTLKIQPAELGDSAMYLCASSLDRNTGELFFGEGSRLTVL.

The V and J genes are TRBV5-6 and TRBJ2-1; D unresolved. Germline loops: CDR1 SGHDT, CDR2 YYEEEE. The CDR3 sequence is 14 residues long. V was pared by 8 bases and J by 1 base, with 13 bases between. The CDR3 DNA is TGTGCCAGTTCAACCGGTGCATCCTACAATGAGCAGTTCTTC. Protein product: CASSTGASYNEQFF.